These T cell receptor beta chains were read from a single sample in a study of shared clonotypes between healthy human individuals. Repertoires were generated with immunoSEQ multiplex PCR, while TCRdb's copy carries only in-frame clones and drops some. The table shows around 2.1 million clones, with 93% occurring only once. Specimen: naive CD8+ T cells from PBMCs. The receptors come from a man younger than 30 in good health. Some clones in this sample may be carry-over from other donors' samples. Each CDR3 is given with its conserved first and last residue. D genes are given only for firm matches. Clone size is shown for a subset of rows, as once, few, many or a class of expanded clone.

>TRBV19|TRBJ1-1|.|once
CASSIEGVGDEAFF
TGTGCCAGTAGTATAGAGGGGGTCGGTGATGAAGCTTTCTTT
>TRBV6-4|TRBJ2-1|.|.
CASSAGARVGNEQFF
TGTGCCAGCAGTGCGGGGGCCAGGGTAGGCAATGAGCAGTTCTTC
>TRBV9|TRBJ1-1|.|.
CASSAGLTEAFF
TGTGCCAGCAGCGCCGGCCTCACTGAAGCTTTCTTT
>TRBV7-9|TRBJ2-1|TRBD2|.
CASSPARAGRVNEQFF
TGTGCCAGCAGCCCCGCTCGAGCGGGAAGGGTCAATGAGCAGTTCTTC
>TRBV2|TRBJ1-1|.|.
CASSAGVNTEAFF
TGTGCCAGCAGTGCAGGGGTTAACACTGAAGCTTTCTTT
>TRBV19|TRBJ2-2|.|.
CASSPGGQGITGELFF
TGTGCCAGTAGCCCGGGAGGACAGGGAATCACCGGGGAGCTGTTTTTT
>TRBV7-9|TRBJ2-3|TRBD1|.
CASSSRTGVTDTQYF
TGTGCCAGCAGCTCTCGGACAGGGGTTACAGATACGCAGTATTTT
>TRBV9|TRBJ1-1|.|.
CASSVGPGPAGGEAFF
TGTGCCAGCAGCGTGGGCCCAGGGCCAGCTGGGGGTGAAGCTTTCTTT
>TRBV27|TRBJ2-7|TRBD2|once
CASSPRTSGFYEQYF
TGTGCCAGCAGCCCACGGACTAGCGGATTCTACGAGCAGTACTTC
>TRBV5-5|TRBJ2-7|.|.
CASSLFGRDYEQYF
TGTGCCAGCAGCTTGTTCGGCAGGGACTACGAGCAGTACTTC
>TRBV11-2|TRBJ2-7|.|.
CASSRTQVLQYEQYF
TGTGCCAGCAGTCGAACCCAGGTTCTTCAGTACGAGCAGTACTTC
>TRBV7-9|TRBJ2-3|TRBD2|.
CASSFGGSRSDTQYF
TGTGCCAGCAGCTTTGGCGGGAGTAGGTCAGATACGCAGTATTTT
>TRBV9|TRBJ1-2|.|once
CASSVAPGEPGGYGYTF
TGTGCCAGCAGCGTAGCCCCCGGAGAGCCCGGCGGCTATGGCTACACCTTC
>TRBV6-5|TRBJ1-5|.|once
CASSFTGINQPQHF
TGTGCCAGCAGTTTCACAGGGATAAATCAGCCCCAGCATTTT
>TRBV21-1|TRBJ2-2|.|.
CALFMGDTGELFF
TGTGCCCTTTTTATGGGGGACACCGGGGAGCTGTTTTTT
>TRBV9|TRBJ1-1|.|.
CASSAQDLNTEAFF
TGTGCCAGCAGCGCGCAAGACCTTAACACTGAAGCTTTCTTT
>TRBV29-1|TRBJ2-7|TRBD2|.
CSVEDEAGGSYEQYF
TGCAGCGTTGAAGATGAGGCGGGAGGGTCCTACGAGCAGTACTTC
>TRBV10-2|TRBJ2-7|.|.
CASSWGATYEQYF
TGCGCCAGCAGTTGGGGGGCCACCTACGAGCAGTACTTC
>TRBV7-9|TRBJ2-7|.|.
CASSLGRIGHEQYF
TGTGCCAGCAGCTTAGGGCGGATTGGGCACGAGCAGTACTTC
>TRBV6-1|TRBJ1-1|.|.
CASLFSTEAFF
TGTGCCAGCCTCTTTTCCACTGAAGCTTTCTTT
>TRBV6-1|TRBJ2-5|.|.
CASKSGRIGEQYF
TGTGCCAGCAAGTCTGGACGGATCGGGGAGCAGTACTTC
>TRBV7-3|TRBJ2-1|TRBD1|.
CASSFGQGIDEQFF
TGTGCCAGCAGCTTCGGACAGGGAATCGATGAGCAGTTCTTC
>TRBV7-9|TRBJ2-1|.|.
CASSLILAEQFF
TGTGCCAGCAGCTTAATCCTGGCTGAGCAGTTCTTC
>TRBV11-1|TRBJ2-3|.|.
CASSLIAEGASTDTQYF
TGTGCCAGCAGCTTAATAGCGGAAGGGGCTAGCACAGATACGCAGTATTTT
>TRBV19|TRBJ1-5|TRBD1|.
CASLVVGGQGNQPQHF
TGTGCCAGCTTAGTAGTAGGAGGACAGGGCAATCAGCCCCAGCATTTT
>TRBV12-5|TRBJ2-3|.|.
CASGRGPDTQYF
TGTGCTAGCGGGAGAGGGCCAGATACGCAGTATTTT
>TRBV11-2|TRBJ2-1|.|.
CASSLDRMLGPLNEQFF
TGTGCCAGCAGCTTAGATCGGATGCTAGGGCCTCTCAATGAGCAGTTCTTC
>TRBV7-9|TRBJ2-3|TRBD2|once
CASSVTGLAGLDTQYF
TGTGCCAGCAGTGTGACCGGACTAGCGGGCCTAGATACGCAGTATTTT
>TRBV28|TRBJ1-5|.|.
CASSLILVSPQHF
TGTGCCAGCAGCCTAATATTAGTCTCCCCCCAGCATTTT
>TRBV7-9|TRBJ2-3|.|.
CASSFRVTDTQYF
TGTGCCAGCAGCTTCCGGGTTACGGATACGCAGTATTTT
>TRBV15|TRBJ1-2|.|.
CATSRDSGNYGYTF
TGTGCCACCAGCAGAGATTCAGGGAACTATGGCTACACCTTC
>TRBV9|TRBJ2-7|.|.
CASSVGGGWYEQYF
TGTGCCAGCAGCGTAGGGGGCGGGTGGTACGAGCAGTACTTC